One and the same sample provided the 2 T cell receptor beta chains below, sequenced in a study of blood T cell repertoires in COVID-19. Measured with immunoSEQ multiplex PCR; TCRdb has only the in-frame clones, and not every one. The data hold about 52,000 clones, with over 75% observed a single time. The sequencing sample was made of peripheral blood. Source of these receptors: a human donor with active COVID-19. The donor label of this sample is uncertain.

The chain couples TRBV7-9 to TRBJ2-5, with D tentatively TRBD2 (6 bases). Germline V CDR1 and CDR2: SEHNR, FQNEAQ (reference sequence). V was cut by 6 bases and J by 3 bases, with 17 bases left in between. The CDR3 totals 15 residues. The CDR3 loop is CASRTSDGGKETQYF. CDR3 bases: TGTGCCAGCAGGACATCTGACGGGGGTAAAGAGACCCAGTACTTC.

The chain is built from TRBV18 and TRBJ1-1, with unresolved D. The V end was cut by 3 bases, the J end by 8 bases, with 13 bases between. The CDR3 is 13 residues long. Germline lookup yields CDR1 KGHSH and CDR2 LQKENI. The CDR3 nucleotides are TGTGCCAGCTCACCGGCGGAGGGTCACGAAGCTTTCTTT. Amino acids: CASSPAEGHEAFF.